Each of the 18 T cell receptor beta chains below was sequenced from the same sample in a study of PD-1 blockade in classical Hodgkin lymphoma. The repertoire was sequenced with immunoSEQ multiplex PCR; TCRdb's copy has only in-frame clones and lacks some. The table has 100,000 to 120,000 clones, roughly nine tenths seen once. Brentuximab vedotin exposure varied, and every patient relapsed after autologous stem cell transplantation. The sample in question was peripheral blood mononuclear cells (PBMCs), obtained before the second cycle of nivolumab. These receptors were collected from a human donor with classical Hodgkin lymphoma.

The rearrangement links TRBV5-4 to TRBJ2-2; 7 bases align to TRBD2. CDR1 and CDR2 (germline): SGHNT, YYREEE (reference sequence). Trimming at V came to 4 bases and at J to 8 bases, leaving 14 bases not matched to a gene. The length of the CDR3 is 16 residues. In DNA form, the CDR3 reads TGTGCCAGCAGCGCCACTGCGGGGAGGGCCATAGGGGAGCTGTTTTTT. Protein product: CASSATAGRAIGELFF.

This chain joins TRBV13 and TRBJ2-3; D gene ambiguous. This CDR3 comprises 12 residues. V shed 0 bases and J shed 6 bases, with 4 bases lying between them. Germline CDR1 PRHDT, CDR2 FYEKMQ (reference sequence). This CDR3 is CASSLGVDTQYF. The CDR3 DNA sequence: TGTGCCAGCAGCTTAGGAGTTGATACGCAGTATTTT.

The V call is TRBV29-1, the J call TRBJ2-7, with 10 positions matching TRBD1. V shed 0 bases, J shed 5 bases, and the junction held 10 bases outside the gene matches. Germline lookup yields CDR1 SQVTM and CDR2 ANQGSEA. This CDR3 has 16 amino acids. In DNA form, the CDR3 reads TGCAGCGTTGAAGAACTAAATTGGGACAGGGGCCACGAGCAGTACTTC. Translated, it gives CSVEELNWDRGHEQYF.

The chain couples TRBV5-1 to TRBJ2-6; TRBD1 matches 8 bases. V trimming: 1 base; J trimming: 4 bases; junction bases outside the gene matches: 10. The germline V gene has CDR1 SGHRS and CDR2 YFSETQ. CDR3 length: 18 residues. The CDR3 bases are TGCGCCAGCAGCTTGTTGGGGACAGGTCAAGGAGGGGCCAACGTCCTGACTTTC. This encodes CASSLLGTGQGGANVLTF.

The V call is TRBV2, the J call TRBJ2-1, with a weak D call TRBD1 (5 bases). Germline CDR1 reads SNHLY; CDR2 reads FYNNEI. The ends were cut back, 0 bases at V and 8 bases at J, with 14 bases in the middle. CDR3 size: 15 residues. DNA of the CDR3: TGTGCCAGCAGTGAAGCCGGCGCAGGGAAGGATGAGCAGTTCTTC. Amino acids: CASSEAGAGKDEQFF.

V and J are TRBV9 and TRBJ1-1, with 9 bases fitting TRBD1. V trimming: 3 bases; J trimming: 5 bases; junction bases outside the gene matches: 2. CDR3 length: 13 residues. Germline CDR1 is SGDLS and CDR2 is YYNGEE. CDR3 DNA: TGTGCCAGCAGCGGCGGACAGGGGACTGAAGCTTTCTTT. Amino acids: CASSGGQGTEAFF.

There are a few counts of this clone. The CDR3 DNA is TGTGCCAGCAGCTTAGACGGTGGGACAGCCACCGGGGAGCTGTTTTTT. Residues: CASSLDGGTATGELFF. The rearrangement links TRBV7-2 to TRBJ2-2, with 7 bases fitting TRBD1. Looked up from germline, CDR1 is SGHTA and CDR2 is FQGNSA. The V segment lost 1 base and the J segment 4 bases; nucleotides outside the gene matches: 6. The CDR3 spans 16 residues.

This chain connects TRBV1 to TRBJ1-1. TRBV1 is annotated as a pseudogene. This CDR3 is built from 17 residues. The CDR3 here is CTSSQDHSGRTNTEAFF. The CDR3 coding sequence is TGCACCAGCAGCCAAGATCATTCCGGTCGGACCAACACTGAAGCTTTCTTT.

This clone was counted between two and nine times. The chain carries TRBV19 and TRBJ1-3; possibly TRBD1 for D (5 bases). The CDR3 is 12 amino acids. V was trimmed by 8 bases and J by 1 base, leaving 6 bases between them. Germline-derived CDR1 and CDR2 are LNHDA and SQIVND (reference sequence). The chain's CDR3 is CASGTSGNTIYF. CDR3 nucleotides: TGTGCCAGTGGGACTTCTGGAAACACCATATATTTT. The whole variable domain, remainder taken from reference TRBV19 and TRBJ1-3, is DGGITQSPKYLFRKEGQNVTLSCEQNLNHDAMYWYRQDPGQGLRLIYYSQIVNDFQKGDIAEGYSVSREKKESFPLTVTSAQKNPTAFYLCASGTSGNTIYFGEGSWLTVV.

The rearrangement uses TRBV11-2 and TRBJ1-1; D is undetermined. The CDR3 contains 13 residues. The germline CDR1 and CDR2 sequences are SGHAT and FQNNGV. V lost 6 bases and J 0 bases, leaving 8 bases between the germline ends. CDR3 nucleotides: TGTGCCAGCAGGTTGTCAATGAACACTGAAGCTTTCTTT. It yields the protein CASRLSMNTEAFF.

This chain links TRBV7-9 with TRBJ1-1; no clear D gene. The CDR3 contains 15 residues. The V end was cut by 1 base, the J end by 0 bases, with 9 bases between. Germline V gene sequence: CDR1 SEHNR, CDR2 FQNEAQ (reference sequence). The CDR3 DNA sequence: TGTGCCAGCAGCTTAGATATGGCGGTGAACACTGAAGCTTTCTTT. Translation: CASSLDMAVNTEAFF.

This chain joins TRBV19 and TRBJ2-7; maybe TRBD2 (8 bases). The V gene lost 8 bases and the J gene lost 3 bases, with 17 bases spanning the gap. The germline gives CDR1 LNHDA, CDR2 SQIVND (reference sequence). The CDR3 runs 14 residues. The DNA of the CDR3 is TGTGCCAGTCCTCGACAGGGACTAGTCTACGAGCAGTACTTC. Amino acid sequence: CASPRQGLVYEQYF.

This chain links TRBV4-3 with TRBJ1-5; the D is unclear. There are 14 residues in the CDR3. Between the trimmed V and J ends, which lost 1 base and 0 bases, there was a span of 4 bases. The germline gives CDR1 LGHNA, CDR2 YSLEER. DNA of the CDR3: TGCGCCAGCAGCCAAGGGGTTAGCAATCAGCCCCAGCATTTT. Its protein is CASSQGVSNQPQHF.

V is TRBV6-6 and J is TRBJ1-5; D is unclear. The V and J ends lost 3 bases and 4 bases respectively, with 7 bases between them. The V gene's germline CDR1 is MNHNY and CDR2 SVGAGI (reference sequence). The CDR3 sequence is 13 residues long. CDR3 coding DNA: TGTGCCAGCAGTTATTTGGAGAATCAGCCCCAGCATTTT. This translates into CASSYLENQPQHF.

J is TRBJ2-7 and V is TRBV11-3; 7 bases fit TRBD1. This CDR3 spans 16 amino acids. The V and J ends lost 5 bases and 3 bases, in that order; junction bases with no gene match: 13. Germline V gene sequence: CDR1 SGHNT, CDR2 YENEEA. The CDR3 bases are TGTGCCAGCAGCGCCGGCGGATGGGACAGCAGCTACGAGCAGTACTTC. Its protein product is CASSAGGWDSSYEQYF.

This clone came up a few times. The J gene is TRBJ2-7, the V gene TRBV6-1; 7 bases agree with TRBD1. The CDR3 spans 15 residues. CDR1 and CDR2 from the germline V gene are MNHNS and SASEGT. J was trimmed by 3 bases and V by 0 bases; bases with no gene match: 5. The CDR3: CASSEAGGPYYEQYF. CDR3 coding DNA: TGTGCCAGCAGTGAAGCAGGGGGCCCTTACTACGAGCAGTACTTC.

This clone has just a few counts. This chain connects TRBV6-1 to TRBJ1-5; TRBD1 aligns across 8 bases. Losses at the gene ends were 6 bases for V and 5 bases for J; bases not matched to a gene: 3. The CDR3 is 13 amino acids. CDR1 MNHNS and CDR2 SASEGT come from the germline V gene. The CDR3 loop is CASRDRVYQPQHF. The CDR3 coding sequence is TGTGCCAGCAGGGACAGGGTTTATCAGCCCCAGCATTTT.

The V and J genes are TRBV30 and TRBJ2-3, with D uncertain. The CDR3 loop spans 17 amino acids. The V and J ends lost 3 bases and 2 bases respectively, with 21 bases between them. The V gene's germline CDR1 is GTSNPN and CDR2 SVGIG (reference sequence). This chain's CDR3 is CAWRSQEQTFPTDTQYF. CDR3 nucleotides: TGTGCCTGGAGATCCCAAGAGCAGACATTTCCCACAGATACGCAGTATTTT.